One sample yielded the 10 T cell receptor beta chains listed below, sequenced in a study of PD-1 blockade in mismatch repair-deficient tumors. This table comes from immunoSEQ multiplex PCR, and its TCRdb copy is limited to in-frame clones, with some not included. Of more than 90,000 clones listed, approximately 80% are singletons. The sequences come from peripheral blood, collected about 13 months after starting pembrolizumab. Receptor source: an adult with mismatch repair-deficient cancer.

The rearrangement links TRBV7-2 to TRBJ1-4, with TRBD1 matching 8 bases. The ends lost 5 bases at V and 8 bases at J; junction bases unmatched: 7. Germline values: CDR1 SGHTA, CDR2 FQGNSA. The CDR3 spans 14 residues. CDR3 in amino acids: CASSDDRGAEKLFF. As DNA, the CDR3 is TGTGCCAGCAGCGACGACAGGGGCGCGGAAAAACTGTTTTTT.

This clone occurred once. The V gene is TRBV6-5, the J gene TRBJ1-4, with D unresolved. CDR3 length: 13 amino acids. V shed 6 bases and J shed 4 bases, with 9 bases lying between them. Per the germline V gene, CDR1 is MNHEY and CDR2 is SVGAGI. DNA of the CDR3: TGTGCCAGCAGCTCATCTATTAATGAAAAACTGTTTTTT. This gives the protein CASSSSINEKLFF.

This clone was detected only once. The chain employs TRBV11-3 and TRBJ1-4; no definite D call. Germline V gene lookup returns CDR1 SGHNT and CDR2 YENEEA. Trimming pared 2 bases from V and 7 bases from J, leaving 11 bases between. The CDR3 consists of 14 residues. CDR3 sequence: CASSLRTSGEKLFF. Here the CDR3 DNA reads TGTGCCAGCAGCTTACGGACGTCTGGTGAAAAACTGTTTTTT.

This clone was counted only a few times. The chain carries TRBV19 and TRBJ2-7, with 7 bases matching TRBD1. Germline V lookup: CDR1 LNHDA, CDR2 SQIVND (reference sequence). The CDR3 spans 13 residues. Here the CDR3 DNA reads TGTGCTGTAGGGGACAGTACCTCCTACGAGCAGTACTTC. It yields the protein CAVGDSTSYEQYF.

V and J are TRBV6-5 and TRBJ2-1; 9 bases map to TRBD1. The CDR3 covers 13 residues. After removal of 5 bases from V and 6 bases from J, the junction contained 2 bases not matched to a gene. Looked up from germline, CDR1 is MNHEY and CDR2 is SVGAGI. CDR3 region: CASSNRGLNEQFF. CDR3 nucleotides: TGTGCCAGCAGTAACAGGGGGCTCAATGAGCAGTTCTTC.

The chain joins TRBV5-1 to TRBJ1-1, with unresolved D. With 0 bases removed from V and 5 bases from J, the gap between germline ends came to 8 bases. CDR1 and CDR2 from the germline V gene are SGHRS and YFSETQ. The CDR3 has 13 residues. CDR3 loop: CASSLGGRTEAFF. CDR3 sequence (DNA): TGCGCCAGCAGCTTGGGAGGGAGAACTGAAGCTTTCTTT.

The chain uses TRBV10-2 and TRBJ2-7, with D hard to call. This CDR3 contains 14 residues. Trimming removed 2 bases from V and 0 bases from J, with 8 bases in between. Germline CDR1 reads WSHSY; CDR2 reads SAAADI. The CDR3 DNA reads TGCGCCAGCAGTGAGGTCAGGAGCTCCTACGAGCAGTACTTC. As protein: CASSEVRSSYEQYF.

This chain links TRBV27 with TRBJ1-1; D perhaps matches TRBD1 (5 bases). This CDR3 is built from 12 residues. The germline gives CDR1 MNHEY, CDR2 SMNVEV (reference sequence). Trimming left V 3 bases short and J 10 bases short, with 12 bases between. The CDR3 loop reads CASSFLGDVAFF. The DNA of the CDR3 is TGTGCCAGCAGTTTCCTAGGGGATGTAGCTTTCTTT.

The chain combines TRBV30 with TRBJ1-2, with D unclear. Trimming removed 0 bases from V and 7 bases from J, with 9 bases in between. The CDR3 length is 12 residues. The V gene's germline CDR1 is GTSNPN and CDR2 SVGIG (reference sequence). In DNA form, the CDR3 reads TGTGCCTGGAGTGTAGAGGATCCTGGCTACACCTTC. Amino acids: CAWSVEDPGYTF.

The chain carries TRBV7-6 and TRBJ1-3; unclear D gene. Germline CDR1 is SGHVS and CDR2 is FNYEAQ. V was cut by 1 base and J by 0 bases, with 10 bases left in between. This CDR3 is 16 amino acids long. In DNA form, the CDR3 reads TGTGCCAGCAGCTTAGTTCCAGATAGCTCTGGAAACACCATATATTTT. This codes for CASSLVPDSSGNTIYF.